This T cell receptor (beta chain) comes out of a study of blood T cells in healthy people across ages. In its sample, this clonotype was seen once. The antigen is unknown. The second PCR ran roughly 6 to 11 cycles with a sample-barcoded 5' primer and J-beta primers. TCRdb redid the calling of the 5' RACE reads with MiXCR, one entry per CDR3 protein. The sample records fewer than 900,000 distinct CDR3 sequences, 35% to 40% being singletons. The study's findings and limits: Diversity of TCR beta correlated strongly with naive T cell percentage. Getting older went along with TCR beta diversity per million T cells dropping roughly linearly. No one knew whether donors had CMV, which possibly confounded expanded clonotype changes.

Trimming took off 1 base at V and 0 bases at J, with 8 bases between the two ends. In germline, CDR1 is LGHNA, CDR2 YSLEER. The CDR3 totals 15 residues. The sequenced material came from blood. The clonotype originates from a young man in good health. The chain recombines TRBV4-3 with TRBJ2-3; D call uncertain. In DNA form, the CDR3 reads TGCGCCAGCAGCCAAGGATGGCCTAGCACAGATACGCAGTATTTT. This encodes CASSQGWPSTDTQYF.